A single sample gave rise to the 13 T cell receptor beta chains below, sequenced in a study of blood T cell repertoires in COVID-19. Repertoires were generated with immunoSEQ multiplex PCR, while TCRdb's copy carries only in-frame clones and drops some. The table shows roughly 130,000 clones, with around 90% occurring only once. Specimen: peripheral blood. The source is a man aged 55 to 70 with COVID-19, enrolled during active disease.

The chain has TRBV2 and TRBJ1-2; weak D call: TRBD1 (5 bases). V lost 6 bases, J lost 2 bases, and 16 bases lay in between. The CDR3 sequence is 15 residues long. Germline values: CDR1 SNHLY, CDR2 FYNNEI. The CDR3 DNA is TGTGCCAGCAGCTACACCAGACAGCCAAACTATGGCTACACCTTC. It yields the protein CASSYTRQPNYGYTF.

This rearrangement joins TRBV7-2 to TRBJ2-1, with a possible D match to TRBD1 (9 bases). V was shortened by 5 bases and J by 7 bases, with 27 bases between the two germline ends. Germline CDR1 reads SGHTA; CDR2 reads FQGNSA. The CDR3 consists of 18 residues. The CDR3 is CASSMGQGYGRAENEQFF. As DNA, the CDR3 is TGTGCCAGCAGCATGGGACAGGGTTACGGGAGGGCCGAAAATGAGCAGTTCTTC.

J is TRBJ2-1 and V is TRBV4-3, with D hard to call. Trimming removed 0 bases at V and 2 bases at J, with 8 bases between. Looked up from germline, CDR1 is LGHNA and CDR2 is YSLEER. The CDR3 covers 15 residues. The DNA of the CDR3 is TGCGCCAGCAGCCAAGAGTTTGGGCCCTACAATGAGCAGTTCTTC. Residues: CASSQEFGPYNEQFF.

This chain's CDR3 is CASSQRTSVTRENEQFF. CDR3 sequence (DNA): TGTGCCAGCAGCCAGCGGACTAGCGTCACTCGTGAAAATGAGCAGTTCTTC. This chain links TRBV14 with TRBJ2-1; the match to TRBD2 covers 9 bases. The J segment lost 7 bases and the V segment lost 3 bases, leaving 13 bases of the junction unmatched. CDR1 is SGHDN and CDR2 is FVKESK in the germline V gene. The CDR3 runs 17 residues.

V gene TRBV3-1 (or the pseudogene TRBV3-2) combines with J gene TRBJ1-1; 9 bases line up with TRBD1. This CDR3 region has 14 residues. With 2 bases clipped from V and 3 bases from J, the junction kept 1 base outside the gene matches. Germline lookup yields CDR1 LGHDT and CDR2 YNNKEL (reference sequence). The CDR3 DNA reads TGTGCCAGCAGCCAACGGGACAGGGACACTGAAGCTTTCTTT. It specifies CASSQRDRDTEAFF.

The CDR3 DNA reads TGTGCCAGCAGCCACCGACAGGGGGCTTACAATGAGCAGTTCTTC. This gives the protein CASSHRQGAYNEQFF. The genes are TRBV7-9 and TRBJ2-1, with 10 bases matching TRBD1. This CDR3 comprises 15 residues. Unmatched junction bases numbered 5, after V lost 5 bases and J lost 4 bases. Germline lookup yields CDR1 SEHNR and CDR2 FQNEAQ (reference sequence).

This sequence joins TRBV28 and TRBJ2-7, with 16 bases matching TRBD2. CDR1 is MDHEN, CDR2 SYDVKM, per germline. The V gene end was trimmed by 7 bases and the J gene end by 4 bases; junction bases not matched to a gene: 4. This CDR3 comprises 15 residues. CDR3 amino acids: CASTLGLAGGYEQYF. The CDR3 coding sequence is TGTGCCAGCACCCTGGGACTAGCGGGAGGGTACGAGCAGTACTTC.

The rearrangement uses TRBV5-4 and TRBJ1-6, with D maybe TRBD1 (5 bases). The CDR3 sequence is 14 residues long. Germline CDR1 SGHNT, CDR2 YYREEE (reference sequence). Between the trimmed V and J ends, which lost 2 bases and 10 bases, there was a span of 13 bases. CDR3 coding DNA: TGTGCCAGCAGCTTCGTGCAGGGAAAATCACCCCTCCACTTT. It specifies CASSFVQGKSPLHF.

The chain carries TRBV7-9 and TRBJ2-3, with 11 bases aligning to TRBD2. The CDR3 runs to 15 residues. The germline V gene has CDR1 SEHNR and CDR2 FQNEAQ (reference sequence). V was pared by 6 bases and J by 3 bases, with 5 bases of the junction left unmatched. CDR3 DNA: TGTGCCAGCAGTTTTAGCGGGAGGGAAACAGATACGCAGTATTTT. This gives the protein CASSFSGRETDTQYF.

V gene TRBV28 combines with J gene TRBJ1-2, with D possibly matching TRBD1 (5 bases). Trimming pared 7 bases from V and 1 base from J, leaving 22 bases between. The V gene's germline CDR1 is MDHEN and CDR2 SYDVKM. The CDR3 contains 17 residues. The CDR3 DNA follows: TGTGCCAGCACCCTAGGGGCAGGGATCTCTCGTAACTATGGCTACACCTTC. Protein product: CASTLGAGISRNYGYTF.

This chain links TRBV4-1 with TRBJ2-4; a weak D match, TRBD1 (8 bases). The CDR3 covers 15 residues. Trimming left V 3 bases short and J 8 bases short, with 17 bases between. The germline CDR1 and CDR2 sequences are MGHRA and YSYEKL. The CDR3 DNA sequence: TGCGCCAGCAGCCAGACACAGGGGGGGGAGGACATTCAGTACTTC. Encoded protein: CASSQTQGGEDIQYF.

The chain employs TRBV2 and TRBJ2-1; a weak D match, TRBD1 (6 bases). The CDR3 is 15 amino acids. The germline V gene encodes CDR1 SNHLY and CDR2 FYNNEI. V was pared by 4 bases and J by 7 bases, with 17 bases between. DNA for the CDR3: TGTGCCAGCAGTGGGGACACCGGTATGGCAAATGAGCAGTTCTTC. Residues: CASSGDTGMANEQFF. Full variable domain (outside the CDR3, taken from reference TRBV2 and TRBJ2-1): EPEVTQTPSHQVTQMGQEVILRCVPISNHLYFYWYRQILGQKVEFLVSFYNNEISEKSEIFDDQFSVERPDGSNFTLKIRSTKLEDSAMYFCASSGDTGMANEQFFGPGTRLTVL.

J is TRBJ1-3 and V is TRBV5-4; D is uncertain. Germline-derived CDR1 and CDR2 are SGHNT and YYREEE (reference sequence). This CDR3 has 13 residues. V lost 5 bases to trimming and J lost 0 bases, with 6 bases between them. CDR3 nucleotides: TGTGCCAGCAGGCCTAGCTCTGGAAACACCATATATTTT. Residues: CASRPSSGNTIYF.